The sequence of this T cell receptor beta chain was determined in a study of blood T cell repertoires in COVID-19. Study details: COVID-19 samples, acute and convalescent, were from the United States, Italy and Spain.

Original processing notes: Amplification with reference gene primers provided the estimates of nucleated cell counts. Measured with immunoSEQ multiplex PCR; TCRdb has only the in-frame clones, and not every one. The V and J calls and the clone size are those of that table, but D and trimming were determined from the DNA. The table lists some 130,000 clones, approximately 89% of them singletons. The CDR3 extends over 15 amino acids. Trimming stripped 5 bases from V and 6 bases from J, with 18 bases between. Looked up from germline, CDR1 is SGHTA and CDR2 is FQGTGA. This clonotype was obtained from a human donor in a cohort sampled during active COVID-19. The material sequenced was peripheral blood. The chain has TRBV7-3 and TRBJ2-3; possibly TRBD2 for D (5 bases). The CDR3 loop is CASSPQSRGWDTQYF. The CDR3 DNA is TGTGCCAGCAGCCCGCAGAGTCGGGGATGGGATACGCAGTATTTT.